Below are 26 T cell receptor beta chains sequenced from a single sample in a study of naive and memory T cell subsets. Both TRBC1 and TRBC2 were covered by a beta constant-region primer of two equimolar oligonucleotides. Nested alpha and beta constant-region primers with the SP2 primer drove four PCR rounds on ligated cDNA. TCRdb reprocessed the UMI-ligation and nested PCR reads with MiXCR, giving one entry per CDR3 protein. In the table there are roughly 100,000 distinct CDR3 sequences, about 14% of which are singletons. These TCRs' antigens remain unknown. Findings of the study overall: Possibly reflecting memory cells re-expressing CD45RA, a few larger clonotypes occurred in naive repertoires, especially CD8.

The sequenced material came from naive CD8+ T cells from blood. The source is a human donor in good health.

The CDR3 region has the DNA TGTGCCAGCAGTGAATGGGAGGAAGCTTTCTTT. Its protein is CASSEWEEAFF. V and J are TRBV2 and TRBJ1-1; no clear D gene. Germline V gene lookup returns CDR1 SNHLY and CDR2 FYNNEI. The V and J ends lost 2 bases and 8 bases respectively, with 6 bases between them. The CDR3 is made up of 11 amino acids.

This clonotype was found many times. The chain has TRBV20-1 and TRBJ2-1; 7 nucleotides align to TRBD1. The germline V gene encodes CDR1 DFQATT and CDR2 SNEGSKA (reference sequence). V gave up 5 bases and J gave up 4 bases; unmatched junction bases: 8. The CDR3 is made up of 14 amino acids. CDR3 region: CSAETGRSYNEQFF. The CDR3 region has the DNA TGCAGTGCTGAGACAGGGCGATCGTACAATGAGCAGTTCTTC.

The CDR3 reads CASSFSRTYNEQFF. Here the CDR3 DNA reads TGTGCCAGCAGTTTTTCCCGGACCTACAATGAGCAGTTCTTC. The rearrangement uses TRBV27 and TRBJ2-1; D not resolved. The V and J ends lost 3 bases and 2 bases respectively, with 8 bases between them. The CDR3 consists of 14 residues. Germline values: CDR1 MNHEY, CDR2 SMNVEV (reference sequence).

In this sample, this clonotype turned up many times. The chain joins TRBV6-2 or TRBV6-3 to TRBJ2-7; TRBD2 aligns across 12 bases. Germline V gene lookup returns CDR1 MNHEY and CDR2 SVGEGT. Trimming cost V 6 bases and J 0 bases; bases outside gene matches: 9. The CDR3 sequence is 17 residues long. The CDR3 nucleotides are TGTGCCAGCAGACCCGGACTAGCGGGACTCCCCTCCTACGAGCAGTACTTC. Its translation is CASRPGLAGLPSYEQYF.

The rearrangement uses TRBV3-1 and TRBJ1-1; D gene uncertain. Per germline, CDR1 LGHDT and CDR2 YNNKEL (reference sequence). The CDR3 length is 12 residues. Trimming removed 3 bases at V and 7 bases at J, with 9 bases between. The CDR3 spells CASSQAGFEAFF. CDR3 DNA sequence: TGTGCCAGCAGCCAGGCGGGTTTTGAAGCTTTCTTT.

The gene calls are TRBV9 and TRBJ2-1, with D hard to call. Trimming stripped 1 base from V and 2 bases from J, with 19 bases between. Germline CDR1 SGDLS, CDR2 YYNGEE. The CDR3 loop spans 18 amino acids. The chain's CDR3 is CASSVKLTGSLTYNEQFF. CDR3 bases: TGTGCCAGCAGCGTAAAACTTACCGGGTCCCTAACCTACAATGAGCAGTTCTTC.

The V and J genes are TRBV12-3 or TRBV12-4 and TRBJ2-3, with D perhaps matching TRBD1 or TRBD2 (5 bases each). The CDR3 has 14 amino acids. V dropped 3 bases and J dropped 6 bases, with 13 bases sitting between them. The CDR3 bases are TGTGCCAGCAGTTTGACGGGACCTGAGGATACGCAGTATTTT. Its protein is CASSLTGPEDTQYF.

The V and J genes are TRBV15 and TRBJ1-5; TRBD1 agrees at 10 bases. Trimming cost V 8 bases and J 5 bases; bases outside gene matches: 3. The CDR3 totals 13 residues. Germline loops: CDR1 LNHNV, CDR2 YYDKDF (reference sequence). The CDR3 DNA reads TGTGCCACCCAGGACAGGGGGGATCAGCCCCAGCATTTT. Its translation: CATQDRGDQPQHF.

This clonotype showed up just a few times. The rearrangement links TRBV12-3 or TRBV12-4 to TRBJ2-5; 9 bases align to TRBD1. This CDR3 spans 16 amino acids. Trimming cost V 5 bases and J 7 bases; bases outside gene matches: 14. The CDR3 DNA sequence: TGTGCCAGCAGTCCCCCGGGGACAGGGATCCTAGGGACCCAGTACTTC. The encoded protein is CASSPPGTGILGTQYF.

This clonotype came up a few times. This chain uses TRBV11-3 with TRBJ2-2; D is possibly TRBD2 (6 bases). The V gene's germline CDR1 is SGHNT and CDR2 YENEEA. The V gene lost 3 bases and the J gene lost 8 bases, with 10 bases spanning the gap. This CDR3 has 13 residues. The CDR3 protein is CASSLELAGELFF. For the CDR3, the DNA is TGTGCCAGCAGCTTGGAACTAGCAGGGGAGCTGTTTTTT.

The chain has TRBV5-6 and TRBJ1-1; D is undetermined. The CDR3 spans 14 residues. Trimming took off 0 bases at V and 1 base at J, with 7 bases between the two ends. In germline, CDR1 is SGHDT, CDR2 YYEEEE. The CDR3 reads CASSLDVANTEAFF. CDR3 coding DNA: TGTGCCAGCAGCTTGGATGTGGCGAACACTGAAGCTTTCTTT.

This chain links TRBV4-2 with TRBJ2-1; a weak D match, TRBD2 (5 bases). CDR3 size: 14 residues. The V end lost 4 bases, the J end lost 7 bases, and 14 bases lay between the germline ends. CDR1 and CDR2 (germline): LGHNA, YNFKEQ. The CDR3 nucleotides are TGTGCCAGCAGCCGAGGAGGAGTGGATAATGAGCAGTTCTTC. Its translation: CASSRGGVDNEQFF.

V and J are TRBV20-1 and TRBJ2-1; 13 bases are shared with TRBD2. Germline V CDR1 and CDR2: DFQATT, SNEGSKA (reference sequence). CDR3 length: 18 amino acids. J was trimmed by 0 bases and V by 6 bases; bases with no gene match: 11. CDR3 amino acids: CSAHRWTSGSTSYNEQFF. The CDR3, as DNA: TGCAGTGCCCACCGATGGACTAGCGGGAGTACCTCCTACAATGAGCAGTTCTTC.

This clonotype has more than one count but fewer than ten. The chain employs TRBV5-1 and TRBJ2-7; no clear D gene. Germline V gene data show CDR1 as SGHRS and CDR2 as YFSETQ. The CDR3 contains 14 residues. V was clipped by 4 bases and J by 0 bases, with 11 bases between them. The CDR3 here is CASSPLSSSYEQYF. CDR3 bases: TGCGCCAGCAGCCCGCTTTCGAGCTCCTACGAGCAGTACTTC.

This clonotype was seen more than once but under ten times. The CDR3 DNA sequence: TGTGCCAGCAGCCAAGGACAGGGTCACTATGGCTACACCTTC. It specifies CASSQGQGHYGYTF. This sequence joins TRBV14 and TRBJ1-2; 7 nucleotides align to TRBD1. The CDR3 has 14 amino acids. J was trimmed by 3 bases and V by 1 base; bases with no gene match: 2. CDR1 and CDR2 from the germline V gene are SGHDN and FVKESK.

Concerning this clonotype itself: Germline and junction disagree at one end, which may indicate a read error. This chain uses TRBV6-5 with TRBJ2-1; D not resolved. Per the germline V gene, CDR1 is MNHEY and CDR2 is SVGAGI. The CDR3 consists of 11 residues. For the CDR3, the DNA is TGTGCCAGCAGCTCCAACAATGAGCAGTTCTTC. Its protein is CASSSNNEQFF.

This clonotype was seen many times. The V gene is TRBV29-1, the J gene TRBJ2-5, with D tentatively TRBD2 (7 bases). The CDR3 contains 18 residues. The ends were cut back, 5 bases at V and 4 bases at J, with 29 bases in the middle. From germline, CDR1 is SQVTM and CDR2 ANQGSEA. The CDR3 coding sequence is TGCAGCGTTTTCCCCCCTAGGCCCGGGGGGCGGGTTCGAGAGACCCAGTACTTC. This codes for CSVFPPRPGGRVRETQYF.

The J gene is TRBJ2-7, the V gene TRBV7-8, with no clear D. V was clipped by 10 bases and J by 4 bases, with 20 bases between them. Germline V gene data show CDR1 as SGHVS and CDR2 as FQNEAQ. CDR3 size: 14 residues. This chain's CDR3 is CATQDGPEKYEQYF. In DNA, the CDR3 is TGTGCCACCCAGGATGGGCCCGAGAAATACGAGCAGTACTTC.

This clonotype was seen at least ten times. The CDR3 spells CASSHSGTASEAFF. The CDR3 coding sequence is TGTGCCAGCAGCCACTCCGGGACAGCGAGCGAAGCTTTCTTT. The chain links TRBV7-6 to TRBJ1-1; 7 bases line up with TRBD1. Germline CDR1 and CDR2: SGHVS and FNYEAQ. The CDR3 totals 14 residues. V gave up 5 bases and J gave up 8 bases; unmatched junction bases: 11.

This clonotype appeared a few times. The chain recombines TRBV24-1 with TRBJ1-1; D gene ambiguous. Germline lookup yields CDR1 KGHDR and CDR2 SFDVKD. Trimming cost V 2 bases and J 9 bases, with 9 bases left between them. This CDR3 contains 12 residues. CDR3 region: CATSDSGSQAFF. The CDR3 nucleotides read TGTGCCACCAGTGATTCAGGCAGCCAAGCTTTCTTT.

This clonotype was picked up a small number of times. The rearrangement links TRBV28 to TRBJ2-7; 9 bases are shared with TRBD1. The trim removed 6 bases at V and 2 bases at J, leaving 2 bases unmatched. Per germline, CDR1 MDHEN and CDR2 SYDVKM. This CDR3 has 13 amino acids. CDR3 loop: CASRRQGAYEQYF. As DNA, the CDR3 is TGTGCCAGCAGACGACAGGGGGCCTACGAGCAGTACTTC.

This sequence joins TRBV12-3 or TRBV12-4 and TRBJ1-1; TRBD1 matches at 7 bases. The CDR3 is 16 residues long. V trimming: 8 bases; J trimming: 0 bases; junction bases outside the gene matches: 12. DNA for the CDR3: TGTGCCAGCGAATTAACCCTGGGACAGTTGAACACTGAAGCTTTCTTT. It yields the protein CASELTLGQLNTEAFF.

In this sample, this clonotype turned up many times. The rearrangement joins TRBV29-1 to TRBJ2-4; TRBD1 agrees at 10 bases. The V segment lost 6 bases and the J segment 5 bases; nucleotides outside the gene matches: 7. Germline-derived CDR1 and CDR2 are SQVTM and ANQGSEA. This CDR3 is 14 amino acids long. The CDR3 sequence is CSVGVGTGENIQYF. The CDR3 bases are TGCAGCGTGGGGGTGGGGACAGGGGAAAACATTCAGTACTTC.

This clonotype was observed at least ten times. The rearrangement uses TRBV7-9 and TRBJ2-7, with 7 bases fitting TRBD1. Germline trimming cut 5 bases from V and 3 bases from J; bases unmatched to any gene: 4. The germline V gene encodes CDR1 SEHNR and CDR2 FQNEAQ (reference sequence). CDR3 length equals 13 residues. The CDR3 sequence is CASSEGQHYEQYF. The DNA of the CDR3 is TGTGCCAGCAGCGAGGGACAGCACTACGAGCAGTACTTC.

There are many counts of this clonotype. J is TRBJ2-3 and V is TRBV20-1, with a possible D match to TRBD2 (5 bases). From germline, CDR1 is DFQATT and CDR2 SNEGSKA (reference sequence). The length of the CDR3 is 15 residues. Trimming stripped 5 bases from V and 0 bases from J, with 15 bases between. CDR3 DNA: TGCAGTGCTGGAGGCCGGCCCCTAAGCACAGATACGCAGTATTTT. As protein: CSAGGRPLSTDTQYF.

This chain links TRBV20-1 with TRBJ2-7, with D maybe TRBD2 (5 bases). V lost 0 bases to trimming and J lost 11 bases, with 20 bases between them. Germline CDR1 and CDR2: DFQATT and SNEGSKA (reference sequence). The CDR3 length is 14 residues. For the CDR3, the DNA is TGCAGTGCTAGAGATGGCCCCTCTCGGGGAGTTGAGTACTTC. It yields the protein CSARDGPSRGVEYF.